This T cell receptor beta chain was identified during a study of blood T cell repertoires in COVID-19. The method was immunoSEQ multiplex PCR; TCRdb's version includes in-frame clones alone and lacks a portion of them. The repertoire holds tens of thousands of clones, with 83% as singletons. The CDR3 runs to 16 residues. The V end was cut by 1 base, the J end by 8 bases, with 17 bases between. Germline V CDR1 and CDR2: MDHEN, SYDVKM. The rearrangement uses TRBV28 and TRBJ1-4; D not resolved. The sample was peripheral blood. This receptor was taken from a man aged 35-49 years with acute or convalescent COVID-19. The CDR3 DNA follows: TGTGCCAGCAGTTTATCGGGTCCTACGACGGGGGAAAAACTGTTTTTT. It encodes CASSLSGPTTGEKLFF.